This T cell receptor (beta chain) was sequenced for a study of CD8 T cells in ankylosing spondylitis. A few counts support this clonotype. What it binds is unknown. Notes on the study in general: Clones linked to disease were reported to show significant enrichment in matched ankylosing spondylitis synovial fluid. Apparently characteristic of ankylosing spondylitis blood was a TCR beta motif (about eight highly homologous variants).

Via MiXCR, TCRdb re-called the 5' RACE reads, giving one row per CDR3 protein. This sample has hundreds of thousands of distinct CDR3 sequences, with 12% found just once. The CDR3 length is 16 residues. V dropped 2 bases and J dropped 0 bases, with 11 bases sitting between them. From germline, CDR1 is MGHDK and CDR2 SYGVNS. The TCR sequence derives from a male donor with ankylosing spondylitis. The sample consisted of blood, either unsorted or a sorted T cell fraction (not recorded which). This chain connects TRBV25-1 to TRBJ1-3; a possible D gene is TRBD1 (5 bases). The CDR3 spells CASSEEGKFSGNTIYF. The DNA of the CDR3 is TGTGCCAGCAGTGAAGAGGGGAAGTTCTCTGGAAACACCATATATTTT. The full variable domain, rest sourced from reference TRBV25-1 and TRBJ1-3, is EADIYQTPRYLVIGTGKKITLECSQTMGHDKMYWYQQDPGMELHLIHYSYGVNSTEKGDLSSESTVSRIRTEHFPLTLESARPSHTSQYLCASSEEGKFSGNTIYFGEGSWLTVV.